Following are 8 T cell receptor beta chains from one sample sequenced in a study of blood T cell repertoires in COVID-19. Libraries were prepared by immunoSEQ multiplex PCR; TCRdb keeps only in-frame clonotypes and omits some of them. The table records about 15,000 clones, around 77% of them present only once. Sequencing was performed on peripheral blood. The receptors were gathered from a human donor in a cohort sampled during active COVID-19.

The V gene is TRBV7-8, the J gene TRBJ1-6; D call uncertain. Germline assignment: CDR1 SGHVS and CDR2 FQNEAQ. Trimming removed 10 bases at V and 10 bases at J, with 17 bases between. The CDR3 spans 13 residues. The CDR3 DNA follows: TGTGCCACCCACAGCGGTGGATGGTCACCCCTCCACTTT. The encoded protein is CATHSGGWSPLHF.

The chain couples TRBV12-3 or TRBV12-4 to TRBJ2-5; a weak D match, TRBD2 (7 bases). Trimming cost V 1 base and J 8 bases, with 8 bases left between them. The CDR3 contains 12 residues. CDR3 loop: CASSLGGGTQYF. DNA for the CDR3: TGTGCCAGCAGTTTAGGGGGGGGCACCCAGTACTTC.

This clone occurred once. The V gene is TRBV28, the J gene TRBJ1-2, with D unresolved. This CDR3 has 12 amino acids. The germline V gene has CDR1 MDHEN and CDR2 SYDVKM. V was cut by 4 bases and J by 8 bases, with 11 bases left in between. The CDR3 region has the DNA TGTGCCAGCAGTTCCGCTGGCGGGGGCTACACCTTC. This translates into CASSSAGGGYTF.

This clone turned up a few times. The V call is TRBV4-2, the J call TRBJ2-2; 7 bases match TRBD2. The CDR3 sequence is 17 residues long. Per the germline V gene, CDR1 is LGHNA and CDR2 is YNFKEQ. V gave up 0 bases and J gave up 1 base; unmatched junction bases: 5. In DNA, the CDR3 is TGTGCCAGCAGCCAAGATAACGCGGGGGAGAACACCGGGGAGCTGTTTTTT. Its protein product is CASSQDNAGENTGELFF.

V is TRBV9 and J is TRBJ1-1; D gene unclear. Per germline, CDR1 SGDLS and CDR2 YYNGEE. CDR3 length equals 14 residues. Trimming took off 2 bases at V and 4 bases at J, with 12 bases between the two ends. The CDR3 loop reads CASSVGIRGTEAFF. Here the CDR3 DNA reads TGTGCCAGCAGCGTTGGGATTCGGGGCACTGAAGCTTTCTTT.

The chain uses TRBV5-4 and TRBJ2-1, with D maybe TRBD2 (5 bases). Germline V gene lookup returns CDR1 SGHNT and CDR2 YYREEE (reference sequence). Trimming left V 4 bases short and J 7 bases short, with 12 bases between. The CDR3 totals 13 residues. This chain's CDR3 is CASSKSRLNEQFF. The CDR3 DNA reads TGTGCCAGCAGCAAGAGCCGACTAAATGAGCAGTTCTTC.

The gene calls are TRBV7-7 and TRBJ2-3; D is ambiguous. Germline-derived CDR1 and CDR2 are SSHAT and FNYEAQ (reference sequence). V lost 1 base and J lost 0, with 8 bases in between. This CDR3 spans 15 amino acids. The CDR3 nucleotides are TGTGCCAGCAGCTTAGACTTATCTAGCACAGATACGCAGTATTTT. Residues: CASSLDLSSTDTQYF.

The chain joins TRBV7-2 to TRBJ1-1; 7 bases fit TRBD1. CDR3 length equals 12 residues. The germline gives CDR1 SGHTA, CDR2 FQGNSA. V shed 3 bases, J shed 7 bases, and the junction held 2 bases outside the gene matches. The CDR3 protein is CASSLTGNEAFF. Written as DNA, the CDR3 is TGTGCCAGCAGCTTGACAGGGAATGAAGCTTTCTTT.